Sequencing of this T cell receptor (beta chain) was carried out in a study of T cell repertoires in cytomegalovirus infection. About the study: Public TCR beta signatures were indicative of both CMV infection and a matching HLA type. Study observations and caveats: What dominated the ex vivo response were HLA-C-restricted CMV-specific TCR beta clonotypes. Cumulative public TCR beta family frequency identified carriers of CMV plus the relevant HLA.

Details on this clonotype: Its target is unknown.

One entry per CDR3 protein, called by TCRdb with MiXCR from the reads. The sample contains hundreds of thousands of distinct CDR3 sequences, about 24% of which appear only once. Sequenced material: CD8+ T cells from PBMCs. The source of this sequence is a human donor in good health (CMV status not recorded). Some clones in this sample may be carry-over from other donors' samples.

The CDR3 DNA follows: TGTGCCATCAGTGAAAGTGTCAATGAGCAGTTCTTC. Encoded protein: CAISESVNEQFF. The chain is built from TRBV10-3 and TRBJ2-1; D not resolved. Germline V gene data show CDR1 as ENHRY and CDR2 as SYGVKD. The CDR3 totals 12 residues. Trimming cost V 3 bases and J 6 bases, with 6 bases left between them.